The clone carrying this TCR beta chain was recorded a few times. Its antigen is currently unknown. A read error may account for a junction end that differs from germline. The data were obtained in a study of T cells after yellow fever vaccination. About the research overall: Where fractions had low cell numbers, libraries were prepared from them with the SMART-Seq v4 Ultra Low Input RNA kit. Regarding the study as a whole: Just a small share of clonotypes turned up in the CD4 compartment as well as the CD8 compartment.

A 5'RACE template-switching step, the method used to make TCR cDNA, added a universal primer site and UMIs. Each CDR3 protein is one row after TCRdb ran MiXCR on the 5' RACE reads. The data contain about 340,000 distinct CDR3 sequences, 8.5% to 9% of them singletons. Germline CDR1 and CDR2: SGHDT and YYEEEE. This CDR3 has 13 residues. The sequenced sample was PBMCs, obtained on the day of the first yellow fever vaccination. The source of this sequence is a man younger than 35 who received the YFV17D yellow fever vaccine. V is TRBV5-6 and J is TRBJ2-2, with D possibly called TRBD1 or TRBD2 (5 bases each). For the CDR3, the DNA is TGTGCCAGCAGCTTGTTTTCGGGGACCCCCTTGATTTTT. Translation: CASSLFSGTPLIF.